These 25 T cell receptor beta chains originate from one sample sequenced in a study of blood T cell repertoires in COVID-19 (dated by TCRdb to about 2020). Library prep was done by the immunoSEQ multiplex PCR assay. Imported from immuneACCESS, the table was reduced by TCRdb to in-frame sequences with V and J called. These copies leave out some clones; in studies compared against another copy, an unresolved V gene accounts for under half, and the cause of the remainder is not known. Recorded for this sample are 250,000 to 300,000 clones; less than 85% of them occurred a single time. The ten biggest clones cover roughly 4.5% of the sample. The material sequenced was peripheral blood. The receptors come from a man in his 60s who had recovered from COVID-19.

This clone turned up a few times. This chain uses TRBV5-6 with TRBJ2-1, with 7 bases identical to TRBD1. CDR3 size: 15 residues. With V trimmed by 4 bases and J by 9 bases, 13 bases remained unmatched. Germline V gene data show CDR1 as SGHDT and CDR2 as YYEEEE. Written as DNA, the CDR3 is TGTGCCAGCAGCCACCGGGACAGACCCTGGAGTGAGCAGTTCTTC. It yields the protein CASSHRDRPWSEQFF.

V usage is TRBV24-1 and J usage is TRBJ2-5; 9 bases fit TRBD2. The CDR3 extends over 15 amino acids. Germline V gene lookup returns CDR1 KGHDR and CDR2 SFDVKD. V gave up 4 bases and J gave up 5 bases; unmatched junction bases: 7. CDR3 nucleotides: TGTGCCACCAGTGACCGCGCGGGGGGGCAGGAGACCCAGTACTTC. It is translated as CATSDRAGGQETQYF.

This chain joins TRBV30 and TRBJ2-1; 13 bases agree with TRBD2. Germline assignment: CDR1 GTSNPN and CDR2 SVGIG (reference sequence). This CDR3 region has 15 residues. With 5 bases clipped from V and 8 bases from J, the junction kept 9 bases outside the gene matches. In DNA form, the CDR3 reads TGTGCCTGGGACCGGACTAGCGGGAGAGGATATGAGCAGTTCTTC. It yields the protein CAWDRTSGRGYEQFF. The entire variable domain, with the rest obtained from reference TRBV30 and TRBJ2-1, is as follows: SQTIHQWPATLVQPVGSPLSLECTVEGTSNPNLYWYRQAAGRGLQLLFYSVGIGQISSEVPQNLSASRPQDRQFILSSKKLLLSDSGFYLCAWDRTSGRGYEQFFGPGTRLTVL.

This rearrangement joins TRBV14 to TRBJ1-1; TRBD1 is a possible D gene (5 bases). V dropped 3 bases and J dropped 5 bases, with 10 bases sitting between them. The CDR3 covers 13 residues. Germline lookup yields CDR1 SGHDN and CDR2 FVKESK. This chain's CDR3 is CASSQGLLTEAFF. Here the CDR3 DNA reads TGTGCCAGCAGCCAGGGACTGTTAACTGAAGCTTTCTTT.

The genes are TRBV27 and TRBJ1-2, with 8 positions matching TRBD1. There are 13 residues in the CDR3. Germline V gene sequence: CDR1 MNHEY, CDR2 SMNVEV (reference sequence). Trimming removed 6 bases from V and 6 bases from J; junction bases left unmatched: 6. The CDR3 is CASRRTGKNGYTF. CDR3 nucleotide sequence: TGTGCCAGCAGGAGGACAGGGAAAAATGGCTACACCTTC.

This rearrangement joins TRBV13 to TRBJ1-6; D possibly corresponds to TRBD1 (6 bases). V was clipped by 3 bases and J by 6 bases, with 12 bases between them. CDR3 length: 15 amino acids. The germline CDR1 and CDR2 sequences are PRHDT and FYEKMQ (reference sequence). CDR3 in DNA: TGTGCCAGCAGCTTCGTACAGGGTGGTAATTCACCCCTCCACTTT. Residues: CASSFVQGGNSPLHF. Based on the CDR3 plus reference TRBV13 and TRBJ1-6, the full variable domain is AAGVIQSPRHLIKEKRETATLKCYPIPRHDTVYWYQQGPGQDPQFLISFYEKMQSDKGSIPDRFSAQQFSDYHSELNMSSLELGDSALYFCASSFVQGGNSPLHFGNGTRLTVT.

This chain connects TRBV6-5 to TRBJ2-3; TRBD2 agrees at 7 bases. Germline V gives CDR1 MNHEY, CDR2 SVGAGI. The CDR3 consists of 16 residues. Trimming took 2 bases from V and 2 from J; bases not matched to a gene: 7. DNA for the CDR3: TGTGCCAGCAGTTACGGGGGAGGGAGACCCACAGATACGCAGTATTTT. Residues: CASSYGGGRPTDTQYF.

V and J are TRBV14 and TRBJ2-1; TRBD2 matches at 7 bases. V shed 0 bases and J 3 bases; nucleotides not matched to a gene: 5. The germline V gene has CDR1 SGHDN and CDR2 FVKESK. CDR3 length: 16 residues. The CDR3 region is CASSQDRGVFYNEQFF. In DNA, the CDR3 is TGTGCCAGCAGCCAAGATCGGGGGGTGTTCTACAATGAGCAGTTCTTC.

The J gene is TRBJ1-3, the V gene TRBV9; D gene uncertain. The CDR3 contains 14 residues. Deletions cut 0 bases from V and 0 bases from J, with 4 bases between. Looked up from germline, CDR1 is SGDLS and CDR2 is YYNGEE. The CDR3 DNA reads TGTGCCAGCAGCGTAGCAATCTCTGGAAACACCATATATTTT. This translates into CASSVAISGNTIYF.

This clone came up a few times. V gene TRBV5-1 combines with J gene TRBJ1-1, with 9 bases lining up with TRBD1. The CDR3 totals 16 residues. The ends lost 0 bases at V and 6 bases at J; junction bases unmatched: 9. Per germline, CDR1 SGHRS and CDR2 YFSETQ. CDR3 region: CASSLGPPGQGPEAFF. In DNA, the CDR3 is TGCGCCAGCAGCTTGGGCCCCCCGGGACAGGGACCTGAAGCTTTCTTT.

This chain uses TRBV15 with TRBJ1-5; the D gene is possibly TRBD1 (5 bases). With 3 bases removed from V and 2 bases from J, the gap between germline ends came to 8 bases. Germline V gene sequence: CDR1 LNHNV, CDR2 YYDKDF (reference sequence). The CDR3 sequence is 14 residues long. CDR3 coding DNA: TGTGCCACCAGCAGCGACAGTGGCAATCAGCCCCAGCATTTT. It translates to CATSSDSGNQPQHF.

This chain joins TRBV19 and TRBJ2-7; TRBD1 matches 9 bases. The germline CDR1 and CDR2 sequences are LNHDA and SQIVND (reference sequence). The junction had 10 bases not matched to a gene; V was cut back by 5 bases and J by 2 bases. The CDR3 sequence is 16 residues long. Here the CDR3 DNA reads TGTGCCAGTAGTCTCACACCGGGACAGGGAACCTACGAGCAGTACTTC. Its protein product is CASSLTPGQGTYEQYF.

This clone was recorded once. This chain connects TRBV6-6 to TRBJ1-5; 7 bases agree with TRBD1. Losses at the gene ends were 2 bases for V and 2 bases for J; bases not matched to a gene: 3. In germline, CDR1 is MNHNY, CDR2 SVGAGI (reference sequence). The CDR3 is 15 amino acids. The CDR3 coding sequence is TGTGCCAGCAGTTACGACACAGGGGGCAATCAGCCCCAGCATTTT. This encodes CASSYDTGGNQPQHF.

The gene calls are TRBV9 and TRBJ2-2; D may be TRBD1 (6 bases). CDR3 length: 15 amino acids. The V end lost 3 bases, the J end lost 1 base, and 10 bases lay between the germline ends. CDR1 and CDR2 from the germline V gene are SGDLS and YYNGEE. As DNA, the CDR3 is TGTGCCAGCAGCGACGACAGGCAGAACACCGGGGAGCTGTTTTTT. Amino acids: CASSDDRQNTGELFF.

The rearrangement uses TRBV12-3 or TRBV12-4 and TRBJ1-2; 7 bases are a match to TRBD1. Losses at the gene ends were 4 bases for V and 4 bases for J; bases not matched to a gene: 3. The CDR3 covers 13 residues. The CDR3 DNA reads as TGTGCCAGCAGTTCGGGACAGAGCTATGGCTACACCTTC. Translating it yields CASSSGQSYGYTF.

V usage is TRBV7-2 and J usage is TRBJ2-1; tentative D call: TRBD2 (5 bases). The germline gives CDR1 SGHTA, CDR2 FQGNSA. The CDR3 sequence is 15 residues long. Trimming removed 0 bases from V and 0 bases from J, with 6 bases in between. CDR3 protein: CASSLAAGSYNEQFF. The CDR3 DNA sequence: TGTGCCAGCAGCTTAGCCGCGGGCTCCTACAATGAGCAGTTCTTC.

This chain connects TRBV20-1 to TRBJ2-3; weak D call: TRBD2 (6 bases). Germline-derived CDR1 and CDR2 are DFQATT and SNEGSKA (reference sequence). V shed 6 bases and J shed 4 bases, with 8 bases lying between them. The CDR3 is 11 amino acids. The CDR3 DNA is TGCAGTGCCGGGACTGCAGATACGCAGTATTTT. The encoded protein is CSAGTADTQYF.

This chain links TRBV29-1 with TRBJ1-2, with D unresolved. The germline V and J ends were trimmed by 0 bases and 2 bases, with 4 bases remaining between them. The CDR3 totals 12 residues. Germline CDR1 is SQVTM and CDR2 is ANQGSEA. CDR3 loop: CSVEDRNYGYTF. The CDR3 DNA reads TGCAGCGTTGAAGACAGAAACTATGGCTACACCTTC.

This chain joins TRBV5-4 and TRBJ2-7; TRBD1 matches 7 bases. CDR1 SGHNT and CDR2 YYREEE come from the germline V gene (reference sequence). V shed 1 base, J shed 6 bases, and the junction held 4 bases outside the gene matches. This CDR3 has 13 amino acids. Here the CDR3 DNA reads TGTGCCAGCAGCTTGCGCACAGGGGTCGAGCAGTACTTC. Translated, it gives CASSLRTGVEQYF.

The J gene is TRBJ1-4, the V gene TRBV28; 7 bases match TRBD1. J lost 7 bases, V lost 6 bases, and 8 bases had no gene match. Germline V gene lookup returns CDR1 MDHEN and CDR2 SYDVKM. The CDR3 loop spans 14 amino acids. CDR3 protein: CASRPDRVREKLFF. The CDR3 region has the DNA TGTGCCAGCAGACCTGACAGGGTCCGTGAAAAACTGTTTTTT. The full variable domain, with the rest looked up from reference TRBV28 and TRBJ1-4, is DVKVTQSSRYLVKRTGEKVFLECVQDMDHENMFWYRQDPGLGLRLIYFSYDVKMKEKGDIPEGYSVSREKKERFSLILESASTNQTSMYLCASRPDRVREKLFFGSGTQLSVL.

The J gene is TRBJ1-1, the V gene TRBV6-5; 7 nucleotides align to TRBD1. Germline lookup yields CDR1 MNHEY and CDR2 SVGAGI. V lost 5 bases to trimming and J lost 1 base; unmatched junction nucleotides: 4. This CDR3 contains 14 residues. CDR3: CASSNRGGNTEAFF. CDR3 sequence (DNA): TGTGCCAGCAGTAACAGGGGAGGGAACACTGAAGCTTTCTTT.

The chain couples TRBV11-3 to TRBJ2-3; 13 bases map to TRBD2. This CDR3 region has 18 residues. The germline V gene encodes CDR1 SGHNT and CDR2 YENEEA. J lost 2 bases, V lost 1 base, and 6 bases had no gene match. CDR3 DNA sequence: TGTGCCAGCAGCTTAGGGAAACTAGCGGGAGGGCTCACAGATACGCAGTATTTT. Protein: CASSLGKLAGGLTDTQYF. Together with reference TRBV11-3 and TRBJ2-3, the CDR3 gives the full variable domain: EAGVVQSPRYKIIEKKQPVAFWCNPISGHNTLYWYLQNLGQGPELLIRYENEEAVDDSQLPKDRFSAERLKGVDSTLKIQPAELGDSAVYLCASSLGKLAGGLTDTQYFGPGTRLTVL.

The rearrangement links TRBV15 to TRBJ1-1; D uncertain. The V gene lost 0 bases and the J gene lost 5 bases, with 13 bases spanning the gap. The CDR3 contains 15 residues. The germline CDR1 and CDR2 sequences are LNHNV and YYDKDF (reference sequence). The CDR3 DNA follows: TGTGCCACCAGCAGAGACCGGAGGAAAGGGACTGAAGCTTTCTTT. The encoded protein is CATSRDRRKGTEAFF.

The rearrangement uses TRBV5-1 and TRBJ2-3; 9 bases line up with TRBD1. Germline CDR1 and CDR2: SGHRS and YFSETQ. Trimming removed 7 bases from V and 2 bases from J; junction bases left unmatched: 2. The CDR3 has 13 residues. The CDR3 DNA is TGCGCCAGCGGACAGGGGACCACAGATACGCAGTATTTT. Protein: CASGQGTTDTQYF.

The chain has TRBV11-3 and TRBJ2-1; the D gene is possibly TRBD2 (6 bases). CDR1 and CDR2 (germline): SGHNT, YENEEA. Trimming shortened V by 5 bases and J by 7 bases, and 15 bases separated the two germline ends. This CDR3 comprises 14 residues. This CDR3 is CASSAPGGRNEQFF. The CDR3 DNA reads as TGTGCCAGCAGCGCCCCCGGGGGAAGGAATGAGCAGTTCTTC.